This record covers a single TCR beta chain. The source of the sample is a study of blood T cells in healthy people across ages. The CDR3 length is 13 residues. Per germline, CDR1 LGHNA and CDR2 YSLEER. Trimming removed 0 bases at V and 12 bases at J, with 12 bases between. Next came a second PCR, run for 7 to 11 cycles, which used a sample-barcoded 5' primer along with a J-beta primer mix. TCRdb fed the 5' RACE reads into MiXCR, producing one record per CDR3 protein. The data hold 1,500,000 or so distinct CDR3 sequences, with approximately 59% observed a single time. J is TRBJ2-1 and V is TRBV4-3, with D possibly being TRBD2 (7 bases). The origin of this receptor is a man between 18 and 29 years old in good health. Sequencing was done on a sample of blood. This CDR3 is CASSQDRGGGQFF. The CDR3 coding sequence is TGCGCCAGCAGCCAAGACAGGGGCGGGGGGCAGTTCTTC.